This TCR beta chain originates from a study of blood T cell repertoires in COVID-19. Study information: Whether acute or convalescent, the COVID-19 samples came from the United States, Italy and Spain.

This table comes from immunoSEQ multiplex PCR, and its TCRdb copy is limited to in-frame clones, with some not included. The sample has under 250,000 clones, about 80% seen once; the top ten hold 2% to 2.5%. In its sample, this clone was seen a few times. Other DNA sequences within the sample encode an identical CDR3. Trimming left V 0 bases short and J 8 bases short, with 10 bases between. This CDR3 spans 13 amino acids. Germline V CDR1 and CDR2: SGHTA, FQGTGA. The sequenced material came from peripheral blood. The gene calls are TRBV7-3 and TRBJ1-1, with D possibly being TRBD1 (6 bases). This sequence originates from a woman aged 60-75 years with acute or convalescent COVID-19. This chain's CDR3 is CASSLTGGTEAFF. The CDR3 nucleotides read TGTGCCAGCAGCTTAACGGGGGGGACAGAAGCTTTCTTT.